This TCR beta chain was captured by sequencing in a study of blood T cell repertoires in COVID-19 (dated by TCRdb to about 2020). With respect to the entire study: Collaborator samples came from the United States, Italy and Spain and covered acute and convalescent phases of COVID-19. Deeply sampled blood TCRbeta repertoires from subjects exposed to, actively infected with, or recovered from COVID-19 were included in the dataset. Sample metadata almost always included a de-identified subject ID, COVID-19 status, age in years and sex. A freely available public database, intended as a resource for researchers studying the immune response to SARS-CoV-2, is where the repertoires were released. The prospective study material was composed of cDNA or gDNA derived from T cells, B-cell-depleted T cells, or PBMCs. Where available, HLA class I and class II types were obtained from metadata supplied by the sample provider rather than from assay-based typing. The samples were drawn from the first 160 participants of the ongoing ImmuneRACE study and from 1,254 subjects provided by 6 global collaborators. Paper-wide results and their limitations: How much clinical and demographic metadata was included differed by source and by participant, and the metadata was provided uncurated.

On this clone itself: The target of this receptor is not known. No base-level quality is on record; no much larger clone is a single base apart.

TCRbeta CDR3 regions were amplified from genomic DNA using the immunoSEQ Assay, a bias-controlled multiplex PCR. As for the original processing: The number of nucleated cells in each sample was estimated from the amplification of reference gene primers within the assay. To quantify the absolute abundance of each unique TCRbeta CDR3 rearrangement, sequence reads were collapsed and filtered. For each sample, productive Simpson clonality was calculated by taking the square root of Simpson's diversity index across productive rearrangements. Imported from immuneACCESS, the table was reduced by TCRdb to in-frame sequences with V and J called. These copies leave out some clones; in studies compared against another copy, an unresolved V gene accounts for under half, and the cause of the remainder is not known. Clone size and V and J calls were adopted from that table, with D and trimming inferred from the DNA. The sample profile shows 100,000 or so clones; approximately 90% of them were found once. The ten largest clones add up to about 1% of the sample.

Germline trimming amounts to 5 bases on V and 3 bases on J, with 10 as the count of junction bases outside the gene matches. CDR1 and CDR2 were assigned from the germline V gene as SNHLY and FYNNEI. The CDR3, from cysteine to phenylalanine, totals 16 residues. The DNA shown is the 48-base CDR3, in frame from base 1. Each collaborating institution followed its own protocols to collect whole blood in K2EDTA tubes. For TCRbeta analysis, collaborators shipped samples in one of three forms: frozen whole blood, isolated PBMCs, or DNA extracted from either of those sample types. In this chain, TRBV2 is recombined with TRBJ1-5, and TRBD1 aligns with 7 junction nucleotides. Sequencing was done on a sample of peripheral blood. The sequence was obtained from a man aged 55 to 70 with acute or convalescent COVID-19. The CDR3 region reads CASSTPPGQFNQPQHF. Read as DNA, the sequence is TGTGCCAGCAGTACGCCCCCGGGACAGTTCAATCAGCCCCAGCATTTT.